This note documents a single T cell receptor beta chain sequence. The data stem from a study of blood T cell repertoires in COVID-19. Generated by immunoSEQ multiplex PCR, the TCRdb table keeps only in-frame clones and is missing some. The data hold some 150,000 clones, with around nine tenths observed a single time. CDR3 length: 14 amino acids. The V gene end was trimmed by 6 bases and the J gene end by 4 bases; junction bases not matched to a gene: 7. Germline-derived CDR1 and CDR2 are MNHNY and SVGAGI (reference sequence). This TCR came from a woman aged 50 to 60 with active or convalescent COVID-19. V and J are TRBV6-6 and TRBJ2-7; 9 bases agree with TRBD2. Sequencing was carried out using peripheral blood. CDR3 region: CASSLLRGGYEQYF. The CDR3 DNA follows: TGTGCCAGCAGCCTCTTGCGGGGGGGGTACGAGCAGTACTTC.